This T cell receptor (beta chain) is drawn from a study of pediatric ulcerative colitis. Study observations and caveats: Two rectal clonotypes were found only in ulcerative colitis patients, all of them.

Profiled with immunoSEQ multiplex PCR; TCRdb holds only in-frame clones, not every one. The sample holds 40,000 to 55,000 clones, under 80% seen once. Comment on this clone: The antigen is undetermined.

Rectal tissue came from one to two pinch biopsies taken at colonoscopy. This CDR3 is 15 amino acids long. Between the trimmed V and J ends, which lost 4 bases and 6 bases, there was a span of 18 bases. Germline V gives CDR1 MNHEY, CDR2 SVGAGI. The sequenced sample consisted of gut tissue. This receptor was identified in a girl aged 10-17 years with moderate ulcerative colitis. The chain carries TRBV6-5 and TRBJ1-2; D gene unclear. This CDR3 reads CASSFDLDQIDGYTF. Here the CDR3 DNA reads TGTGCCAGCAGTTTCGATCTGGACCAGATCGATGGCTACACCTTC.